This T cell receptor (beta chain) came from a study of blood T cell repertoires in COVID-19 (dated by TCRdb to the early 2020s). Broadly, across the study: Samples covering the acute and convalescent phases of COVID-19 were provided by collaborators in the United States, Italy and Spain. The material from the prospective study consisted of cDNA or gDNA derived from T cells, B-cell-depleted T cells, or PBMCs. The repertoires were made available in a free public database intended to serve as a resource for research on the immune response to SARS-CoV-2. Where HLA class I and class II types were available, the types were taken from metadata supplied by the sample provider, not from assay-based typing. Samples were obtained from the ongoing ImmuneRACE study (first 160 participants) and from 1,254 subjects provided by 6 global collaborators. The sample metadata nearly always contained a de-identified subject ID, COVID-19 status, age in years and sex. Deeply sampled blood TCRbeta repertoires from subjects exposed to, actively infected with, or recovered from COVID-19 were included in the dataset.

Concerning this clone itself: Its antigen is not yet known. No quality values exist for individual bases; no much larger clone is one base distant.

What the work shows at the level of the full study, not this receptor alone: How much clinical and demographic metadata was included differed by source and by participant, and the metadata was provided uncurated.

Taken from the germline V gene, the CDR1 and CDR2 loops are SGHDT and YYEEEE. V lost 1 base and J lost 6 bases, and the count of bases not matched to a germline gene is 4. The CDR3 starts with the cysteine, ends with the phenylalanine, and has 15 residues. This entry keeps only the CDR3 DNA: 45 bases, framed from base 1. TCRbeta CDR3 regions were amplified from genomic DNA by means of the immunoSEQ Assay, a bias-controlled multiplex PCR. Under the source paper's analysis protocol: Within the assay, amplification of reference gene primers was used to estimate how many nucleated cells each sample contained. Sequence reads were collapsed and filtered to measure the absolute abundance of every unique TCRbeta CDR3 rearrangement. For each sample, productive Simpson clonality was calculated as the square root of Simpson's diversity index across productive rearrangements. Not all clones reach the TCRdb copy of this immuneACCESS table, which keeps in-frame sequences only. Checked studies attribute under half of the gap to unresolved V genes and leave the rest unexplained. V, J and clone size reflect that table, while D and trimming were determined from the DNA. The sample table lists some 250,000 clones, 85% to 90% of them with a count of one. The ten largest clones capture roughly 8.6% of the sample.

Participants in the prospective study were aged 18 to 89 years, lived in 24 United States geographic areas, and enrolled through a virtual design. To assign participants to cohorts, the prospective study relied on clinical history that participants themselves reported in a screening survey and a study questionnaire. Recovered participants in ImmuneRACE Cohort 3 were defined as having two consecutive negative NP/OP PCR tests, clearance from a healthcare professional, or resolution of symptoms. Mobile phlebotomists in the prospective study collected whole blood, serum and a nasopharyngeal or oropharyngeal swab from every participant. Additional blood draws and questionnaires over an approximately 2-month period could optionally be provided by prospective study participants. Blood samples from the prospective study were shipped frozen or at room temperature prior to DNA extraction.

The TCR was taken from a man aged 35-49 years who had recovered from COVID-19. Recombination joined TRBV5-6 with TRBJ2-1; 10 nucleotides in the junction match TRBD2. Material for sequencing was PBMCs or T cells enriched from blood (not recorded which). The CDR3 region: CASSLRPSGGNEQFF. The DNA sequence reads TGTGCCAGCAGCTTGAGGCCTAGCGGGGGCAATGAGCAGTTCTTC.